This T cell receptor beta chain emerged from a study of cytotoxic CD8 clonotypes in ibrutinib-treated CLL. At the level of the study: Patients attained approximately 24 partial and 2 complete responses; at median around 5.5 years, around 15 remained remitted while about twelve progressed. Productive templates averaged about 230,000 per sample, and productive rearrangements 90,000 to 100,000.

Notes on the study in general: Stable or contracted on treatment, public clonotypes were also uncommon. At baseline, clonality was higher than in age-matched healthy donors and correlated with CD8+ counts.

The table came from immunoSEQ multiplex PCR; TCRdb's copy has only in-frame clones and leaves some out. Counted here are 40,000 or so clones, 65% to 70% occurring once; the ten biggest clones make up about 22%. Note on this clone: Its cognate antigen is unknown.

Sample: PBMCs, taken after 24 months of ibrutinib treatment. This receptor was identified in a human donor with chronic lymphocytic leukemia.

Written as DNA, the CDR3 is TGTGCCAGCAGTGCACACTCGGGAGGACGCACAGATACGCAGTATTTT. Residues: CASSAHSGGRTDTQYF. The chain has TRBV6-1 and TRBJ2-3, with TRBD2 matching 7 bases. CDR3 length equals 16 residues. From germline, CDR1 is MNHNS and CDR2 SASEGT. V lost 4 bases to trimming and J lost 1 base; unmatched junction nucleotides: 8.